The entry below describes one TCR beta chain. V lost 10 bases to trimming and J lost 8 bases, with 24 bases between them. Looked up from germline, CDR1 is MDHEN and CDR2 is SYDVKM. This CDR3 is 15 amino acids long. This sample stems from a study of blood T cell repertoires in COVID-19. About the research overall: Acute and convalescent COVID-19 samples came from the United States, Italy and Spain. The cDNA or gDNA used as material had been derived from T cells, B-cell-depleted T cells, or PBMCs.

Original analysis: Reference gene primer amplification gave nucleated cell count estimates. Produced via immunoSEQ multiplex PCR; TCRdb's table is partial and in-frame only. The DNA gave D and trimming, while V, J and clone size come from that table. This table holds 360,000 or so clones, nearly 90% found once. Source material: peripheral blood. This chain uses TRBV28 with TRBJ2-1; the D gene is possibly TRBD1 (5 bases). The TCR originated in a man aged 18-30 years with active or convalescent COVID-19. CDR3 region: CATTRAKGLTDEQFF. CDR3 DNA: TGTGCCACCACACGGGCCAAGGGGCTTACGGATGAGCAGTTCTTC.